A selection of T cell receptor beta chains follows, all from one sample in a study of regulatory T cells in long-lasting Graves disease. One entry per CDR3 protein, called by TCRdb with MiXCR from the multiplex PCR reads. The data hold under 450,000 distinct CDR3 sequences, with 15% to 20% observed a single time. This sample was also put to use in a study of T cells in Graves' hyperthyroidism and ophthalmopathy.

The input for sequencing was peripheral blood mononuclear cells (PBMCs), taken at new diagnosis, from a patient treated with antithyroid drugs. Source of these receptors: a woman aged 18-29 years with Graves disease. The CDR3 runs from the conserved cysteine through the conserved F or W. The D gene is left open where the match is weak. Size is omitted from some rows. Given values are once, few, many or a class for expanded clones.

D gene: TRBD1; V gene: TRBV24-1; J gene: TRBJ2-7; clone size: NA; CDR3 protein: CATSEGQDYEQYF; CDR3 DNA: TGTGCCACCAGTGAGGGACAGGACTACGAGCAGTACTTC
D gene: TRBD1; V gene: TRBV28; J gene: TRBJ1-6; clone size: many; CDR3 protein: CASSITVGQGGSPLHF; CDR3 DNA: TGTGCCAGCAGCATTACCGTGGGACAGGGAGGCTCACCCCTCCACTTT
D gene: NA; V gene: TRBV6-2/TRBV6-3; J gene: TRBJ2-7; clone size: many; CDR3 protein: CASSYAISYEQYF; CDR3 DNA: TGTGCCAGCAGTTACGCCATCAGCTACGAGCAGTACTTC
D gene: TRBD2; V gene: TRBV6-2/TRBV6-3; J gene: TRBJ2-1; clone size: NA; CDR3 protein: CASSRQPPGPSGGGAPEQFF; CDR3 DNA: TGTGCCAGCAGCCGACAGCCTCCGGGGCCTAGCGGGGGAGGGGCTCCGGAGCAGTTCTTC
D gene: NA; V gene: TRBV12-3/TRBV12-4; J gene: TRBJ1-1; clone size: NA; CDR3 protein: CASTSGAANTGAFF; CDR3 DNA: TGTGCCAGCACCTCTGGCGCCGCGAACACTGGAGCTTTCTTT
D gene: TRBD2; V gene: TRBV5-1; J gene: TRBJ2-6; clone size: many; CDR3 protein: CASSWGGGTAGANVLTF; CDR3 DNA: TGCGCCAGCAGCTGGGGGGGAGGGACGGCTGGGGCCAACGTCCTGACTTTC
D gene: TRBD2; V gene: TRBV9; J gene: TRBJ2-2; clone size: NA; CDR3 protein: CASSVVAGADTGELFF; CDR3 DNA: TGTGCCAGCAGCGTAGTAGCGGGGGCTGACACCGGGGAGCTGTTTTTT
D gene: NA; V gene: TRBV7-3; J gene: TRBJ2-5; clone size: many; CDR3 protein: CASSLGWGGSETQYF; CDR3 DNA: TGTGCCAGCAGCCTCGGGTGGGGCGGAAGTGAGACCCAGTACTTC
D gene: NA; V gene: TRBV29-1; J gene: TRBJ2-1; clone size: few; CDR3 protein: CSASRAPNEQFF; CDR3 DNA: TGCAGCGCGTCCCGGGCCCCGAATGAGCAGTTCTTC
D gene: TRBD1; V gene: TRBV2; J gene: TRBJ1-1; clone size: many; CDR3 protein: CASSAQGMGNTEAFF; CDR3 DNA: TGTGCCAGCAGCGCACAGGGGATGGGGAACACTGAAGCTTTCTTT
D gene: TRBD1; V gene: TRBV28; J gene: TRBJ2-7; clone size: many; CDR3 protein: CASSPGTGEQYF; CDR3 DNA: TGTGCCAGCAGTCCAGGGACAGGAGAGCAGTACTTC
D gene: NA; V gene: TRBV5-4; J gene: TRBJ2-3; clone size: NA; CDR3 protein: CASRPRREPSTDTQYF; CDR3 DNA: TGTGCCAGCAGACCTAGGCGGGAACCTAGCACAGATACGCAGTATTTT
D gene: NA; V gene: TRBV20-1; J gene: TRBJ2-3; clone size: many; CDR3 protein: CSASGAESTDTQYF; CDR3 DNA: TGCAGTGCTAGTGGCGCAGAGAGCACAGATACGCAGTATTTT
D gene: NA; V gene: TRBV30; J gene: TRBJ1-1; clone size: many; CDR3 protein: CAWSSLAPWITEAFF; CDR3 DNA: TGTGCCTGGAGTTCTTTAGCCCCCTGGATCACTGAAGCTTTCTTT
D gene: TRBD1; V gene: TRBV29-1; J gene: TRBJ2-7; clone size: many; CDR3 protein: CSVVWGTGRSYEQYF; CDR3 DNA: TGCAGCGTTGTATGGGGGACAGGGCGCTCCTACGAGCAGTACTTC